Below, 25 T cell receptor beta chains from the same sample are listed, as sequenced in a study of T cell clonality in common variable immunodeficiency. Overall study results and limits: Reportedly, TCR beta sequences from common variable immunodeficiency showed fewer deletions and N-nucleotide insertions.

Measured with immunoSEQ multiplex PCR; TCRdb has only the in-frame clones, and not every one. There are 20,000 or so clones in the sample, none observed a single time. These TCRs' antigens remain unknown. The sequenced sample was peripheral blood mononuclear cells. All receptors derive from a human donor with common variable immunodeficiency.

At least ten counts were recorded for this clone. The read ends 3 residues before the CDR3 terminus; that terminus is restored from the germline J gene. The rearrangement uses TRBV7-3 and TRBJ1-1, with TRBD1 matching over 7 bases. Germline CDR1 is SGHTA and CDR2 is FQGTGA. This CDR3 is 13 amino acids long. The trim removed 7 bases at V and 0 bases at J, leaving 2 bases unmatched. The CDR3 loop is CASKQGLNTEAFF. The sequenced part of the CDR3 DNA is TGTGCCAGCAAACAGGGGCTGAACACTGAA.

Details on this clone: The DNA ends 3 residues before the CDR3 does, and the rest of the CDR3 is filled in from the germline J gene. This chain connects TRBV20-1 to TRBJ2-3, with no clear D. V was cut by 3 bases and J by 1 base, with 8 bases left in between. Germline assignment: CDR1 DFQATT and CDR2 SNEGSKA (reference sequence). The length of the CDR3 is 13 residues. The CDR3 sequence: CSASGLGTDTQYF. The covered CDR3 bases are TGCAGTGCTAGTGGGCTGGGCACAGATACG.

This clone was detected ten times or more. The read comes to an end 3 residues before the CDR3 does, leaving the germline J gene to fill in the end. The chain couples TRBV19 to TRBJ1-2, with a weak D call TRBD1 (6 bases). Trimming took 2 bases from V and 2 from J, leaving 24 bases between them. Germline loops: CDR1 LNHDA, CDR2 SQIVND (reference sequence). CDR3 length: 19 residues. The CDR3 DNA, read in part, is TGTGCCAGTAGTATATCCTGGGGAAGGACAGCCACACTCAACTATGGC. It codes for CASSISWGRTATLNYG. The whole CDR3 is CASSISWGRTATLNYGYTF.

This clone was recorded many times. The CDR3 end is not reached by the read, which stops 3 residues before it; the germline J gene fills it in. The gene calls are TRBV10-3 and TRBJ1-1; no clear D. With 2 bases removed from V and 0 bases from J, the gap between germline ends came to 13 bases. Germline CDR1 ENHRY, CDR2 SYGVKD. This CDR3 is built from 16 residues. The CDR3 here is CAISENDLGMNTEAFF. CDR3 bases read: TGTGCCATCAGTGAGAATGATCTGGGCATGAACACTGAA.

This clone was counted only a few times. The CDR3 end lies 3 residues beyond the end of the read and is filled in from the germline J gene. The genes are TRBV11-2 and TRBJ2-1; 7 nucleotides match TRBD2. Trimming at V came to 4 bases and at J to 1 base, leaving 4 bases not matched to a gene. Germline CDR1 reads SGHAT; CDR2 reads FQNNGV. This CDR3 spans 15 amino acids. CDR3 protein: CASSSSSGSYNEQFF. CDR3 DNA (partial): TGTGCCAGCAGCTCCTCTAGCGGATCCTACAATGAG. The full variable domain, in which reference TRBV11-2 and TRBJ2-1 provide the parts outside the CDR3, is EAGVAQSPRYKIIEKRQSVAFWCNPISGHATLYWYQQILGQGPKLLIQFQNNGVVDDSQLPKDRFSAERLKGVDSTLKIQPAKLEDSAVYLCASSSSSGSYNEQFFGPGTRLTVL.

In its sample, this clone was seen many times. The covered CDR3 bases are TGTGCCAGCAGCTTAAATCCTCTAGCGGGAGGCTCCGCAAGGACCGGGGAG. This codes for CASSLNPLAGGSARTGE. The full CDR3 reads CASSLNPLAGGSARTGELFF. The chain has TRBV7-3 and TRBJ2-2; 11 bases line up with TRBD2. The read ends 3 residues before the CDR3 terminus; that terminus is restored from the germline J gene. Trimming removed 1 base from V and 5 bases from J; junction bases left unmatched: 15. There are 20 residues in the CDR3. CDR1 is SGHTA and CDR2 is FQGTGA in the germline V gene.

At least ten counts were recorded for this clone. The read is 3 residues too short to cover the CDR3 end, so that end is filled in from the germline J gene. This rearrangement joins TRBV3-1 (or the pseudogene TRBV3-2) to TRBJ2-7; 9 positions agree with TRBD2. V lost 1 base to trimming and J lost 6 bases; unmatched junction nucleotides: 10. The germline CDR1 and CDR2 sequences are LGHDT and YNNKEL (reference sequence). The CDR3 runs 16 residues. CDR3 protein: CASSQALAGVRGEQYF. CDR3 bases read: TGTGCCAGCAGCCAAGCCTTAGCGGGAGTAAGAGGCGAG.

This clone was counted ten times or more. Read sequence stops 3 residues before the CDR3 end, and the germline J gene provides the missing end. The genes are TRBV12-5 and TRBJ2-7, with 7 nucleotides matching TRBD1. This CDR3 spans 12 amino acids. Losses at the gene ends were 5 bases for V and 4 bases for J; bases not matched to a gene: 2. Germline V gene data show CDR1 as LGHNT and CDR2 as FRNRAP. The CDR3 spells CASGPQGYEQYF. The CDR3 DNA, read in part, is TGTGCTAGTGGTCCACAGGGGTACGAG.

This clone was seen at least ten times. The CDR3 end lies 3 residues beyond the end of the read and is filled in from the germline J gene. The chain joins TRBV20-1 to TRBJ1-3; D unclear. V lost 2 bases and J lost 3, with 14 bases in between. Germline values: CDR1 DFQATT, CDR2 SNEGSKA (reference sequence). There are 15 residues in the CDR3. The CDR3 DNA, read in part, is TGCAGTGCTAGACCCCCCTCCCAGGATGGAAACACC. This codes for CSARPPSQDGNT. The full-length CDR3 reads as CSARPPSQDGNTIYF.

The sample holds many counts of this clone. The read stops 3 residues short of the end of the CDR3; the missing end is completed from the germline J gene. The chain links TRBV7-3 to TRBJ2-1; 11 nucleotides line up with TRBD2. CDR3 length: 19 amino acids. The germline gives CDR1 SGHTA, CDR2 FQGTGA. With V trimmed by 1 base and J by 3 bases, 11 bases remained unmatched. CDR3 region: CASSLKGDSGRALYNEQFF. The CDR3 DNA, read in part, is TGTGCCAGCAGCTTAAAGGGGGATAGCGGGAGGGCCCTCTACAATGAG.

This clone was found a few times. The read halts 3 residues ahead of the CDR3 end, with the missing end drawn from the germline J gene. The chain carries TRBV19 and TRBJ1-3; possible D gene TRBD1, 6 bases. Germline V gives CDR1 LNHDA, CDR2 SQIVND (reference sequence). This CDR3 region has 15 residues. Deletions cut 3 bases from V and 0 bases from J, with 9 bases between. CDR3 bases read: TGTGCCAGTAGTATCGGGACAACCTCTGGAAACACC. Its protein is CASSIGTTSGNT. The whole CDR3 is CASSIGTTSGNTIYF. Full variable domain (outside the CDR3, taken from reference TRBV19 and TRBJ1-3): DGGITQSPKYLFRKEGQNVTLSCEQNLNHDAMYWYRQDPGQGLRLIYYSQIVNDFQKGDIAEGYSVSREKKESFPLTVTSAQKNPTAFYLCASSIGTTSGNTIYFGEGSWLTVV.

This clone was observed a handful of times. Read sequence stops 3 residues before the CDR3 end, and the germline J gene provides the missing end. The rearrangement uses TRBV4-2 and TRBJ2-7; TRBD1 matches 9 bases. This CDR3 has 16 residues. CDR1 LGHNA and CDR2 YNFKEQ come from the germline V gene. V lost 3 bases and J lost 4; bases outside the gene matches: 10. The CDR3 sequence is CASSQGAGQGDYEQYF. CDR3 DNA, as far as it was read: TGTGCCAGCAGCCAGGGGGCGGGACAGGGAGATTACGAG.

This clone was detected many times. The CDR3 end falls 3 residues outside the read, so it is completed with the germline J gene. The chain is built from TRBV6-1 and TRBJ1-1, with a tentative D call TRBD1 (5 bases). Deletions cut 4 bases from V and 1 base from J, with 10 bases between. Germline V gene sequence: CDR1 MNHNS, CDR2 SASEGT. The CDR3 consists of 14 residues. CDR3 loop: CASSAYGANTEAFF. The sequenced CDR3 bases are TGTGCCAGCAGTGCCTATGGGGCGAACACTGAA.

This clone came up many times. The read halts 3 residues ahead of the CDR3 end, with the missing end drawn from the germline J gene. The chain links TRBV30 to TRBJ2-7; TRBD2 matches at 10 bases. The CDR3 runs to 14 residues. Looked up from germline, CDR1 is GTSNPN and CDR2 is SVGIG (reference sequence). The J segment lost 3 bases and the V segment lost 4 bases, leaving 6 bases of the junction unmatched. Partial CDR3 DNA: TGTGCCTGGAAGCCTAGCGGGGGAGACTACGAG. Its translation: CAWKPSGGDYE. The CDR3, in full, reads CAWKPSGGDYEQYF.

About this clone: The DNA ends 3 residues before the CDR3 does, and the rest of the CDR3 is filled in from the germline J gene. The chain links TRBV11-2 to TRBJ2-5; D is perhaps TRBD1 or TRBD2 (7 bases each). Germline assignment: CDR1 SGHAT and CDR2 FQNNGV. The length of the CDR3 is 14 residues. Trimming stripped 6 bases from V and 6 bases from J, with 17 bases between. Incomplete CDR3 DNA: TGTGCCAGCAGGCCAGGGGGAGGGGAGAAGACC. It codes for CASRPGGGEKT. The whole CDR3 sequence is CASRPGGGEKTQYF.

This clone was counted at least ten times. The read finishes 3 residues shy of the CDR3 end, and the germline J gene is used to complete it. The gene calls are TRBV6-1 and TRBJ1-5; D remains unclear. The CDR3 has 12 residues. Germline V CDR1 and CDR2: MNHNS, SASEGT. Deletions cut 1 base from V and 6 bases from J, with 4 bases between. The part of the CDR3 DNA that was read is TGTGCCAGCAGTGAAGGCAGTCAGCCC. This codes for CASSEGSQP. The full CDR3 protein reads CASSEGSQPQHF.

This clone was counted a few times. Read data end 3 residues before the CDR3 end; the end is taken from the germline J gene. The gene calls are TRBV6-1 and TRBJ1-6, with TRBD1 identical over 7 bases. The CDR3 totals 15 residues. Germline-derived CDR1 and CDR2 are MNHNS and SASEGT. The V gene end was trimmed by 4 bases and the J gene end by 9 bases; junction bases not matched to a gene: 9. CDR3 DNA (partial): TGTGCCAGCAGTGGCGGACAGGCTTGGCGTTCACCC. The encoded protein is CASSGGQAWRSP. The complete CDR3 reads CASSGGQAWRSPLHF.

This clone was counted many times. The observed sequence ends 3 residues before the CDR3 terminus, with the missing tail filled in from the germline J gene. This chain connects TRBV10-3 to TRBJ1-1, with 11 bases lining up with TRBD1. This CDR3 is 12 amino acids long. Germline assignment: CDR1 ENHRY and CDR2 SYGVKD. The junction had 5 bases not matched to a gene; V was cut back by 11 bases and J by 6 bases. CDR3 bases read: TGTGCCGGTGGACAGGGGGCGGCTGAA. Its translation is CAGGQGAAE. In full, the CDR3 reads CAGGQGAAEAFF.

At least ten counts were recorded for this clone. Read sequence stops 3 residues before the CDR3 end, and the germline J gene provides the missing end. The chain is built from TRBV29-1 and TRBJ2-2, with D perhaps matching TRBD2 (6 bases). The CDR3 extends over 14 amino acids. Between the trimmed V and J ends, which lost 6 bases and 2 bases, there was a span of 13 bases. CDR1 is SQVTM, CDR2 ANQGSEA, per germline. The CDR3 sequence: CSVLRDLNTGELFF. The part of the CDR3 DNA that was read is TGCAGCGTCCTCCGGGACTTAAACACCGGGGAG.

Details on this clone: The observed sequence ends 3 residues before the CDR3 terminus, with the missing tail filled in from the germline J gene. The V call is TRBV5-1, the J call TRBJ2-5; 9 nucleotides line up with TRBD1. V shed 5 bases, J shed 6 bases, and the junction held 5 bases outside the gene matches. The germline V gene has CDR1 SGHRS and CDR2 YFSETQ. The CDR3 extends over 13 amino acids. The sequenced CDR3 bases are TGCGCCAGCAGTTTTGACAGGGGGAAGACC. Translating gives CASSFDRGKT. The whole CDR3 protein is CASSFDRGKTQYF.

This clone was seen many times. The CDR3 end lies 3 residues beyond the end of the read and is filled in from the germline J gene. The V call is TRBV19, the J call TRBJ1-1, with 7 bases fitting TRBD1. There are 11 residues in the CDR3. Germline V CDR1 and CDR2: LNHDA, SQIVND (reference sequence). The CDR3 sequence: CASSRLGQAFF. The sequenced CDR3 bases are TGTGCCAGTAGTCGACTGGGACAG.

For this clone: The CDR3 goes on 3 residues after the read ends, and that part is filled in from the germline J gene. The chain uses TRBV20-1 and TRBJ2-7, with 15 bases that match TRBD2. The CDR3 contains 17 residues. CDR1 DFQATT and CDR2 SNEGSKA come from the germline V gene (reference sequence). V trimming: 3 bases; J trimming: 0 bases; junction bases outside the gene matches: 6. This CDR3 is CSARGLAGGRASYEQYF. The part of the CDR3 DNA that was read is TGCAGTGCTAGGGGACTAGCGGGAGGCCGGGCCTCCTACGAG.

At least ten counts were recorded for this clone. Read data end 3 residues before the CDR3 end; the end is taken from the germline J gene. The chain joins TRBV30 to TRBJ2-1, with 7 bases aligning to TRBD2. Germline CDR1 GTSNPN, CDR2 SVGIG (reference sequence). The V gene end was trimmed by 2 bases and the J gene end by 3 bases; junction bases not matched to a gene: 7. The CDR3 spans 15 residues. The CDR3 bases that were read are TGTGCCTGGAGTTTGGAGCGGGGTTACTACAATGAG. This encodes CAWSLERGYYNE. The entire CDR3 sequence reads CAWSLERGYYNEQFF.

In this sample, this clone turned up many times. The read terminates 3 residues ahead of where the CDR3 ends, so the germline J gene completes it. The genes are TRBV9 and TRBJ2-1; TRBD2 matches 8 bases. V lost 0 bases to trimming and J lost 2 bases; unmatched junction nucleotides: 1. Germline CDR1 and CDR2: SGDLS and YYNGEE. This CDR3 comprises 15 residues. This CDR3 reads CASSVELAAYNEQFF. The CDR3 DNA, read in part, is TGTGCCAGCAGCGTAGAACTAGCGGCCTACAATGAG.

This clone was seen repeatedly, ten times or more. Partial CDR3 DNA: TGTGCCGGGGGGCAGGGGGTAACTACTGAA. Its translation is CAGGQGVTTE. The whole CDR3 protein reads CAGGQGVTTEAFF. This chain joins TRBV2 and TRBJ1-1; TRBD1 matches 7 bases. The read ends 3 residues early relative to the CDR3; the germline J gene fills the gap. Germline CDR1 is SNHLY and CDR2 is FYNNEI. The CDR3 length is 13 residues. Trimming took 11 bases from V and 5 from J; bases not matched to a gene: 11.